Below are 16 T cell receptor beta chains sequenced from a single sample in a study of blood T cell repertoires in COVID-19. The repertoire was sequenced with immunoSEQ multiplex PCR; TCRdb's copy has only in-frame clones and lacks some. The sample lists approximately 210,000 clones, 88% occurring once. Sequencing input: peripheral blood. Every receptor here comes from a man between 65 and 85 years old with acute or convalescent COVID-19.

The chain employs TRBV6-2 or TRBV6-3 and TRBJ2-1; D is ambiguous. The CDR3 covers 13 residues. Germline CDR1 and CDR2: MNHEY and SVGEGT. The V and J ends lost 0 bases and 6 bases respectively, with 6 bases between them. The CDR3 sequence is CASSYSRANEQFF. CDR3 coding DNA: TGTGCCAGCAGTTACTCTAGAGCCAATGAGCAGTTCTTC.

The chain recombines TRBV29-1 with TRBJ1-1; possible D gene TRBD1, 6 bases. Germline assignment: CDR1 SQVTM and CDR2 ANQGSEA. The V end lost 6 bases, the J end lost 1 base, and 18 bases lay between the germline ends. This CDR3 has 15 amino acids. Here the CDR3 reads CSVRLGGMTNTEAFF. The CDR3 bases are TGCAGCGTGCGGTTAGGGGGTATGACGAACACTGAAGCTTTCTTT. The variable domain in full, completed from reference TRBV29-1 and TRBJ1-1, reads SAVISQKPSRDICQRGTSLTIQCQVDSQVTMMFWYRQQPGQSLTLIATANQGSEATYESGFVIDKFPISRPNLTFSTLTVSNMSPEDSSIYLCSVRLGGMTNTEAFFGQGTRLTVV.

The rearrangement joins TRBV18 to TRBJ2-1; TRBD2 agrees at 8 bases. The CDR3 has 16 residues. J lost 4 bases, V lost 3 bases, and 8 bases had no gene match. CDR1 is KGHSH, CDR2 LQKENI, per germline. The CDR3: CASSPSRSGTYNEQFF. CDR3 coding DNA: TGTGCCAGCTCACCTTCTCGTAGCGGGACTTACAATGAGCAGTTCTTC.

V gene TRBV24-1 combines with J gene TRBJ2-3; 9 bases match TRBD1. Germline CDR1 and CDR2: KGHDR and SFDVKD. The CDR3 is 16 residues long. The junction had 6 bases not matched to a gene; V was cut back by 4 bases and J by 2 bases. The CDR3 sequence is CATSDTGTGITDTQYF. The DNA for the CDR3 is TGTGCCACCAGTGACACCGGGACAGGGATCACAGATACGCAGTATTTT.

The rearrangement joins TRBV19 to TRBJ2-5, with D possibly TRBD1 on 6 matching bases. Germline V gives CDR1 LNHDA, CDR2 SQIVND (reference sequence). Trimming cost V 3 bases and J 0 bases, with 11 bases left between them. The CDR3 runs 15 residues. CDR3 region: CASSMGQSYQETQYF. The CDR3 DNA is TGTGCCAGTAGTATGGGACAATCGTACCAAGAGACCCAGTACTTC.

The rearrangement links TRBV9 to TRBJ2-1, with D possibly being TRBD1 (5 bases). Germline V CDR1 and CDR2: SGDLS, YYNGEE. CDR3 length: 15 residues. With 0 bases removed from V and 4 bases from J, the gap between germline ends came to 11 bases. CDR3 sequence reads: CASSVADSPYNEQFF. The CDR3 coding sequence is TGTGCCAGCAGCGTAGCAGACAGTCCGTACAATGAGCAGTTCTTC.

This chain links TRBV28 with TRBJ2-1, with 10 bases matching TRBD1. The V and J ends lost 5 bases and 7 bases, in that order; junction bases with no gene match: 14. Germline-derived CDR1 and CDR2 are MDHEN and SYDVKM. This CDR3 is 17 amino acids long. Written as DNA, the CDR3 is TGTGCCAGCAGTGTAACAAGACAGGGGGCCTCGGGTAATGAGCAGTTCTTC. Its protein product is CASSVTRQGASGNEQFF. Variable domain in full (rest from reference TRBV28 and TRBJ2-1): DVKVTQSSRYLVKRTGEKVFLECVQDMDHENMFWYRQDPGLGLRLIYFSYDVKMKEKGDIPEGYSVSREKKERFSLILESASTNQTSMYLCASSVTRQGASGNEQFFGPGTRLTVL.

The chain recombines TRBV9 with TRBJ1-5; D not certain. The CDR3 has 16 residues. V lost 0 bases and J lost 0, with 10 bases in between. The germline V gene has CDR1 SGDLS and CDR2 YYNGEE. For the CDR3, the DNA is TGTGCCAGCAGCGTAGGAGAGGGCTATAGCAATCAGCCCCAGCATTTT. Translation gives CASSVGEGYSNQPQHF.

This rearrangement joins TRBV6-5 to TRBJ1-1, with TRBD1 matching over 10 bases. The CDR3 contains 14 residues. V lost 6 bases, J lost 7 bases, and 8 bases stayed unmatched. The V gene's germline CDR1 is MNHEY and CDR2 SVGAGI. This CDR3 is CASRLGTGVGEAFF. CDR3 DNA sequence: TGTGCCAGCAGACTCGGGACAGGGGTTGGTGAAGCTTTCTTT.

The CDR3 loop is CASSLTVRDTEAFF. Written as DNA, the CDR3 is TGTGCCAGCAGCTTGACAGTAAGGGACACTGAAGCTTTCTTT. The V and J genes are TRBV7-2 and TRBJ1-1, with D tentatively TRBD1 (5 bases). Deletions cut 3 bases from V and 3 bases from J, with 11 bases between. The CDR3 runs to 14 residues. Germline assignment: CDR1 SGHTA and CDR2 FQGNSA. Variable domain in full (rest from reference TRBV7-2 and TRBJ1-1): GAGVSQSPSNKVTEKGKDVELRCDPISGHTALYWYRQSLGQGLEFLIYFQGNSAPDKSGLPSDRFSAERTGGSVSTLTIQRTQQEDSAVYLCASSLTVRDTEAFFGQGTRLTVV.

V gene TRBV7-2 combines with J gene TRBJ2-7, with 9 bases aligning to TRBD2. The ends lost 2 bases at V and 1 base at J; junction bases unmatched: 3. CDR3 length: 15 amino acids. The germline V gene encodes CDR1 SGHTA and CDR2 FQGNSA. In DNA, the CDR3 is TGTGCCAGCAGCTTATATAGCGGGAGTTCCTACGAGCAGTACTTC. It yields the protein CASSLYSGSSYEQYF.

CDR3 sequence (DNA): TGTGCCACCGAACTCTTACCTAGCGTAAGCACAGATACGCAGTATTTT. Protein: CATELLPSVSTDTQYF. This sequence joins TRBV2 and TRBJ2-3; D might be TRBD2 (6 bases). The CDR3 extends over 16 amino acids. With 10 bases removed from V and 0 bases from J, the gap between germline ends came to 20 bases. Germline V CDR1 and CDR2: SNHLY, FYNNEI.

The CDR3 bases are TGTGCCAGTAGTGCACTATCAGAGACCCAGTACTTC. Translated: CASSALSETQYF. The chain carries TRBV19 and TRBJ2-5; D is uncertain. V lost 5 bases, J lost 4 bases, and 8 bases lay in between. CDR1 and CDR2 (germline): LNHDA, SQIVND (reference sequence). There are 12 residues in the CDR3.

V is TRBV27 and J is TRBJ2-7, with 7 bases that match TRBD1. V was pared by 6 bases and J by 4 bases, with 12 bases of the junction left unmatched. Germline CDR1 reads MNHEY; CDR2 reads SMNVEV (reference sequence). This CDR3 region has 15 residues. As DNA, the CDR3 is TGTGCCAGCAGGCTGGGGTGGGACAGTTCGTACGAGCAGTACTTC. Translation: CASRLGWDSSYEQYF.

CDR3 DNA: TGTGCCAGCAGCAACCAGGGTACCGGGGAGCTGTTTTTT. Amino acids: CASSNQGTGELFF. The J gene is TRBJ2-2, the V gene TRBV7-3; D is possibly TRBD1 (5 bases). The V gene's germline CDR1 is SGHTA and CDR2 FQGTGA. There are 13 residues in the CDR3. Trimming cost V 5 bases and J 5 bases, with 9 bases left between them. The entire variable domain, with the rest obtained from reference TRBV7-3 and TRBJ2-2, is as follows: GAGVSQTPSNKVTEKGKYVELRCDPISGHTALYWYRQSLGQGPEFLIYFQGTGAADDSGLPNDRFFAVRPEGSVSTLKIQRTERGDSAVYLCASSNQGTGELFFGEGSRLTVL.

J is TRBJ1-1 and V is TRBV28; 7 positions agree with TRBD1. V gave up 6 bases and J gave up 10 bases; unmatched junction bases: 5. The CDR3 is 11 residues long. From germline, CDR1 is MDHEN and CDR2 SYDVKM. The CDR3 DNA follows: TGTGCCAGCAGCACAGGGGCCCGAGCTTTCTTT. Its translation: CASSTGARAFF.